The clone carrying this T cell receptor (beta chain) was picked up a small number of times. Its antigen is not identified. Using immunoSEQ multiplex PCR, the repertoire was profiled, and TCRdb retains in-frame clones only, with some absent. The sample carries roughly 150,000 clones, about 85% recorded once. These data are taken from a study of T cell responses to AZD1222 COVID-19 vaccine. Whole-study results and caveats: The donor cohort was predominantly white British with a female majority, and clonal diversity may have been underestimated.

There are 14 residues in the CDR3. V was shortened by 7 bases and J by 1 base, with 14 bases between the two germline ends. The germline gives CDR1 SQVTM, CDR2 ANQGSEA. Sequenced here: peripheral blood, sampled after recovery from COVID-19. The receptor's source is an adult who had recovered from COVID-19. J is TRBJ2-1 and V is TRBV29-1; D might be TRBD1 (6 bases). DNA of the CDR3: TGCAGCGCCAAAGGGACACCTTCCTACAATGAGCAGTTCTTC. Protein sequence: CSAKGTPSYNEQFF.